There are a few counts of the clone carrying this T cell receptor (beta chain). Repertoires were generated with immunoSEQ multiplex PCR, while TCRdb's copy carries only in-frame clones and drops some. The table shows roughly 80,000 clones, with less than 85% occurring only once. The CDR3 has 13 amino acids. Germline CDR1 and CDR2: LGHNA and YNFKEQ. The V end lost 1 base, the J end lost 1 base, and 4 bases lay between the germline ends. The data originate from a study of blood T cell repertoires in COVID-19. Study-level information: The United States, Italy and Spain provided the acute and convalescent COVID-19 samples. T cells, B-cell-depleted T cells, or PBMCs provided the cDNA or gDNA that served as material.

The specimen was peripheral blood. The TCR comes from a man in his sixties or seventies with active or convalescent COVID-19. This rearrangement joins TRBV4-2 to TRBJ1-1; D gene unclear. The CDR3 region is CASSQARNTEAFF. The CDR3 DNA follows: TGTGCCAGCAGCCAAGCCAGGAACACTGAAGCTTTCTTT.